This passage covers 5 T cell receptor beta chains from one sample sequenced in a study of shared clonotypes between healthy human individuals. Only in-frame clones appear in the TCRdb table, and some are missing; sequencing was by immunoSEQ multiplex PCR. The sample holds over a million clones, 60% to 80% seen once. Sequencing used memory CD4+ T cells sorted from blood. The sample's subset: CD45RA-negative fraction. These receptor sequences come from a man aged 18 to 29 in good health.

This clone showed up just a few times. The chain employs TRBV20-1 and TRBJ1-1; no reliable D call. Per the germline V gene, CDR1 is DFQATT and CDR2 is SNEGSKA (reference sequence). Trimming removed 4 bases from V and 2 bases from J, with 5 bases in between. The CDR3 runs 11 residues. The CDR3 DNA reads as TGCAGTGCTATAGTAAACACTGAAGCTTTCTTT. As protein: CSAIVNTEAFF.

J is TRBJ2-1 and V is TRBV30; D remains unclear. Trimming left V 3 bases short and J 6 bases short, with 6 bases between. Germline V lookup: CDR1 GTSNPN, CDR2 SVGIG (reference sequence). This CDR3 contains 11 residues. CDR3 sequence (DNA): TGTGCCTGGAGCGGTTTCAATGAGCAGTTCTTC. It specifies CAWSGFNEQFF.

This sequence joins TRBV7-2 and TRBJ1-5; 12 nucleotides agree with TRBD1. Germline V lookup: CDR1 SGHTA, CDR2 FQGNSA. V was pared by 3 bases and J by 6 bases, with 3 bases of the junction left unmatched. The CDR3 length is 15 residues. The CDR3 nucleotides read TGTGCCAGCAGCTTCCGGGACAGGGGGCGTCAGCCCCAGCATTTT. Translating it yields CASSFRDRGRQPQHF.

CDR3 in DNA: TGTGCCAGCAGCTCCGTTAAGGACAGGAGGGGTTCTGGGGCCAACGTCCTGACTTTC. Protein: CASSSVKDRRGSGANVLTF. This rearrangement joins TRBV11-2 to TRBJ2-6; maybe TRBD1 (7 bases). Trimming took off 4 bases at V and 1 base at J, with 20 bases between the two ends. CDR1 is SGHAT and CDR2 is FQNNGV in the germline V gene. CDR3 length equals 19 residues.

This clone was found once. The chain employs TRBV7-3 and TRBJ2-3; possibly TRBD2 for D (6 bases). The length of the CDR3 is 14 residues. The germline V and J ends were trimmed by 3 bases and 1 base, with 8 bases remaining between them. The germline V gene has CDR1 SGHTA and CDR2 FQGTGA. This CDR3 reads CASSFGEGTDTQYF. The CDR3 region has the DNA TGTGCCAGCAGCTTTGGGGAGGGCACAGATACGCAGTATTTT.